Below, one T cell receptor (beta chain) is given with its context. What it binds is unknown. This sample was included in a study of cytomegalovirus exposure and HLA in healthy donors. Overall study results and limits: Specific recognition of CMV antigens was confirmed in vitro for a few chains (all CMV-associated). The study found most TCR sequences rare, yet found some public TCRs in many donors. Per a later analysis, HLA-associated TCR beta chains showed more clonal expansion than other, equally common TCR beta chains.

Researchers ran the PCR with 60 Vbeta and 13 Jbeta primers. As originally analysed: The count from a later analysis was about 80 million unique TCR beta chains, some 10 million of them shared. Assay: immunoSEQ multiplex PCR; the TCRdb copy retains only in-frame clones and omits some. V and J calls and clone size are those listed in that table; D and trimming were worked out from the DNA. The repertoire holds 150,000 to 200,000 clones, with around 86% as singletons. Germline assignment: CDR1 SGHTA and CDR2 FQGNSA. This CDR3 has 15 residues. The germline V and J ends were trimmed by 4 bases and 0 bases, with 11 bases remaining between them.

Sequenced input: PBMCs. The chain links TRBV7-2 to TRBJ2-3; the D gene is possibly TRBD2 (5 bases). The clonotype was recovered from a woman under 30 in good health and CMV-seronegative. Here the CDR3 reads CASSSPGGSTDTQYF. For the CDR3, the DNA is TGTGCCAGCAGCTCCCCCGGCGGGAGCACAGATACGCAGTATTTT. Full variable domain (rest looked up from reference TRBV7-2 and TRBJ2-3): GAGVSQSPSNKVTEKGKDVELRCDPISGHTALYWYRQSLGQGLEFLIYFQGNSAPDKSGLPSDRFSAERTGGSVSTLTIQRTQQEDSAVYLCASSSPGGSTDTQYFGPGTRLTVL.